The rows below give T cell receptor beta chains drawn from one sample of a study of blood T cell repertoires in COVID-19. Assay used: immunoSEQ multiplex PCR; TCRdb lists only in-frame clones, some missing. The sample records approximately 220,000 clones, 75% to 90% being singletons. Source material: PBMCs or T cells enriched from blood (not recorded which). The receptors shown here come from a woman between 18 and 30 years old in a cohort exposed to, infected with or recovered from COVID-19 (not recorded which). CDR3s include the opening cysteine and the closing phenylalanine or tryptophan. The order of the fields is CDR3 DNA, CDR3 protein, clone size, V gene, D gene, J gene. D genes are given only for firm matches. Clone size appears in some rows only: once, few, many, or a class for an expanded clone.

CDR3 DNA: TGTGCCAGTAGTATGGGACACCTAGACATTCAGCCCCAGCATTTT
CDR3 protein: CASSMGHLDIQPQHF
clone size: -
V gene: TRBV19
D gene: -
J gene: TRBJ1-5

CDR3 DNA: TGTGCCAGCAGTTTACCGGGACAGGGGGCGTTATCTGGCTACACCTTC
CDR3 protein: CASSLPGQGALSGYTF
clone size: once
V gene: TRBV28
D gene: TRBD1
J gene: TRBJ1-2

CDR3 DNA: TGTGCCACCGCGAAGTTGTCTGGGACAGGGGCGGTAGATACGCAGTATTTT
CDR3 protein: CATAKLSGTGAVDTQYF
clone size: once
V gene: TRBV27
D gene: TRBD1
J gene: TRBJ2-3

CDR3 DNA: TGTGCCAGCAGTGAATGGAGCCCTAACAACTCACCCCTCCACTTT
CDR3 protein: CASSEWSPNNSPLHF
clone size: once
V gene: TRBV2
D gene: -
J gene: TRBJ1-6

CDR3 DNA: TGTGCCATCAGTGAGAGGGGACAGGATTCACCCCTCCACTTT
CDR3 protein: CAISERGQDSPLHF
clone size: -
V gene: TRBV10-3
D gene: TRBD1
J gene: TRBJ1-6

CDR3 DNA: TGTGCCAGCAGCTCTCAGACTAGCCGAAGCACAGATACGCAGTATTTT
CDR3 protein: CASSSQTSRSTDTQYF
clone size: once
V gene: TRBV11-3
D gene: TRBD2
J gene: TRBJ2-3

CDR3 DNA: TGTGCCAGCAGCCCGGGGAGGAACACTGAAGCTTTCTTT
CDR3 protein: CASSPGRNTEAFF
clone size: -
V gene: TRBV3-1/TRBV3-2
D gene: -
J gene: TRBJ1-1

CDR3 DNA: TGCGCCAGCAGCCAAGATCGAGGGCCGCAAACCCAGATCCCGTTTTACGAGCAGTACTTC
CDR3 protein: CASSQDRGPQTQIPFYEQYF
clone size: -
V gene: TRBV4-1
D gene: -
J gene: TRBJ2-7

CDR3 DNA: TGTGCCACCAGTGATCCTCGGACAGGGGATCAGCCCCAGCATTTT
CDR3 protein: CATSDPRTGDQPQHF
clone size: once
V gene: TRBV24-1
D gene: TRBD1
J gene: TRBJ1-5

CDR3 DNA: TGCGCCAGCAGCGAAACCCCAGGGGAGATTGTCCCCCTCCACTTT
CDR3 protein: CASSETPGEIVPLHF
clone size: -
V gene: TRBV5-1
D gene: -
J gene: TRBJ1-6

CDR3 DNA: TGCAGCGGGAACAGGGTACGGAACACTGAAGCTTTCTTT
CDR3 protein: CSGNRVRNTEAFF
clone size: -
V gene: TRBV29-1
D gene: -
J gene: TRBJ1-1

CDR3 DNA: TGTGCCAGCAGCCTCGGGAGGGAGGGCTACACCTTC
CDR3 protein: CASSLGREGYTF
clone size: -
V gene: TRBV6-5
D gene: -
J gene: TRBJ1-2

CDR3 DNA: TGCGCCAGCAGCGTATCGGGACTAGCGGTCTCCTACGAGCAGTACTTC
CDR3 protein: CASSVSGLAVSYEQYF
clone size: -
V gene: TRBV5-1
D gene: TRBD2
J gene: TRBJ2-7

CDR3 DNA: TGTGCCAGCAGCTTAGGGACAGGGGGCAGAGGCTCCTACGAGCAGTACTTC
CDR3 protein: CASSLGTGGRGSYEQYF
clone size: few
V gene: TRBV7-3
D gene: TRBD1
J gene: TRBJ2-7

CDR3 DNA: TGTGCCAGCTCACAGGGGATGAAGGGGGAGGGACCTGCAGATACGCAGTATTTT
CDR3 protein: CASSQGMKGEGPADTQYF
clone size: -
V gene: TRBV18
D gene: -
J gene: TRBJ2-3

CDR3 DNA: TGCGCCAGCAGTAGGACTTTGGGCACTGAAGCTTTCTTT
CDR3 protein: CASSRTLGTEAFF
clone size: -
V gene: TRBV10-1
D gene: -
J gene: TRBJ1-1

CDR3 DNA: TGTGCCAGCAGCTTCCGGGACATTAACACCGGGGAGCTGTTTTTT
CDR3 protein: CASSFRDINTGELFF
clone size: once
V gene: TRBV5-5
D gene: -
J gene: TRBJ2-2

CDR3 DNA: TGTGCCAGCAGTCCAAGCGGGAGCCCCCTCACCGGGGAGCTGTTTTTT
CDR3 protein: CASSPSGSPLTGELFF
clone size: -
V gene: TRBV27
D gene: TRBD2
J gene: TRBJ2-2

CDR3 DNA: TGCAGTGCTAGCGGGAATGAAGCTTTCTTT
CDR3 protein: CSASGNEAFF
clone size: -
V gene: TRBV20-1
D gene: -
J gene: TRBJ1-1

CDR3 DNA: TGTGCCACCAGTGATCGGAGCCCAAAACTAGCGGATACGCAGTATTTT
CDR3 protein: CATSDRSPKLADTQYF
clone size: -
V gene: TRBV24-1
D gene: TRBD2
J gene: TRBJ2-3

CDR3 DNA: TGTGCCAGCACTTTGGAGATGAACACTGAAGCTTTCTTT
CDR3 protein: CASTLEMNTEAFF
clone size: -
V gene: TRBV6-5
D gene: -
J gene: TRBJ1-1

CDR3 DNA: TGTGCCAGCAGCGTCGGACAGGGATATCAGCCCCAGCATTTT
CDR3 protein: CASSVGQGYQPQHF
clone size: -
V gene: TRBV9
D gene: TRBD1
J gene: TRBJ1-5

CDR3 DNA: TGTGCCAGCAGCTTAGGGACATCTCTGGAAGCTTTCTTT
CDR3 protein: CASSLGTSLEAFF
clone size: -
V gene: TRBV11-2
D gene: -
J gene: TRBJ1-1

CDR3 DNA: TGCGCCAGCAGCCAAGAAGCGGCAGGCGTCCAGCCCCAGCATTTT
CDR3 protein: CASSQEAAGVQPQHF
clone size: -
V gene: TRBV4-1
D gene: -
J gene: TRBJ1-5

CDR3 DNA: TGTGCCAGTTCCAGGGAGGGTGGATATGGCTACACCTTC
CDR3 protein: CASSREGGYGYTF
clone size: -
V gene: TRBV28
D gene: -
J gene: TRBJ1-2

CDR3 DNA: TGCGCCAGCAGAGAACAGGGGGCTGAAGCTTTCTTT
CDR3 protein: CASREQGAEAFF
clone size: -
V gene: TRBV5-1
D gene: TRBD1
J gene: TRBJ1-1

CDR3 DNA: TGTGCCAGCTCACCTAGAGGGACAGGGTCCTACGAGCAGTACTTC
CDR3 protein: CASSPRGTGSYEQYF
clone size: -
V gene: TRBV18
D gene: TRBD1
J gene: TRBJ2-7